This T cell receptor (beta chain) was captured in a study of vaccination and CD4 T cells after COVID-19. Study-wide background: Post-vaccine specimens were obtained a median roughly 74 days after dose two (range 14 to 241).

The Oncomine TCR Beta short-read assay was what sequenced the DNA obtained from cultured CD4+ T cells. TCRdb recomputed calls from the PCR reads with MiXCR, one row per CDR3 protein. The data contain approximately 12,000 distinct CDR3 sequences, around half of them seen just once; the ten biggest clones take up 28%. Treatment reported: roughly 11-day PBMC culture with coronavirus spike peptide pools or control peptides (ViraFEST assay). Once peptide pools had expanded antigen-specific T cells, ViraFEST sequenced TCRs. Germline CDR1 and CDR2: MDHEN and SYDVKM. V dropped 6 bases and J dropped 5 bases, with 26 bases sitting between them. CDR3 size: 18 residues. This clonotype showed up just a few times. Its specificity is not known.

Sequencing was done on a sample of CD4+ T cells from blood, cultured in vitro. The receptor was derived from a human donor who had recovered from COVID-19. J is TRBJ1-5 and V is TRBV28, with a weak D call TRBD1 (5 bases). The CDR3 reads CASRGKDAVGPFHQPQHF. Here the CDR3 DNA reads TGTGCCAGCAGGGGGAAGGATGCCGTGGGGCCCTTCCATCAGCCCCAGCATTTT.